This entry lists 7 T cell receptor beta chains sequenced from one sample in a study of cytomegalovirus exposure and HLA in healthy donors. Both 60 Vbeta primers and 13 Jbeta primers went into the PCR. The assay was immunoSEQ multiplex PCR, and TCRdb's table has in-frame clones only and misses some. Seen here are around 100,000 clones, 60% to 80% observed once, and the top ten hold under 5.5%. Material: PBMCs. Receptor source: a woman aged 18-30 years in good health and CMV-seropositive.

The CDR3 coding sequence is TGTGCCAGCAGTTTTCCGGGACACTCGACAGATACGCAGTATTTT. Residues: CASSFPGHSTDTQYF. The V gene is TRBV27, the J gene TRBJ2-3; a possible D gene is TRBD1 (6 bases). The CDR3 spans 15 residues. V shed 3 bases and J shed 3 bases, with 13 bases lying between them. From germline, CDR1 is MNHEY and CDR2 SMNVEV (reference sequence).

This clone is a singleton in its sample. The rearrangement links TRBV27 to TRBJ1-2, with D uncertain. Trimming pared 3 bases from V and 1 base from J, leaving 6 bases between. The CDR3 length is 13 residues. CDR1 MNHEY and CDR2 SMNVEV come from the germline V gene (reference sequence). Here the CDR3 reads CASSFQNNYGYTF. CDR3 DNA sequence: TGTGCCAGCAGTTTCCAGAATAACTATGGCTACACCTTC.

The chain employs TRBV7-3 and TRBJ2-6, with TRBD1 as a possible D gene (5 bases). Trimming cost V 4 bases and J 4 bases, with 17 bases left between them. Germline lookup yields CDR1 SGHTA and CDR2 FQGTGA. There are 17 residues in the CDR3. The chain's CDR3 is CASSSGVDRWGANVLTF. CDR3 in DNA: TGTGCCAGCAGCTCTGGGGTCGACAGATGGGGGGCCAACGTCCTGACTTTC.

The CDR3 DNA reads as TGTGCCAGCCGGACTAGCGGGAGCAGGGCAGATACGCAGTATTTT. Encoded protein: CASRTSGSRADTQYF. The rearrangement uses TRBV19 and TRBJ2-3; 13 bases line up with TRBD2. Per germline, CDR1 LNHDA and CDR2 SQIVND (reference sequence). Losses at the gene ends were 9 bases for V and 4 bases for J; bases not matched to a gene: 7. The CDR3 extends over 15 amino acids.

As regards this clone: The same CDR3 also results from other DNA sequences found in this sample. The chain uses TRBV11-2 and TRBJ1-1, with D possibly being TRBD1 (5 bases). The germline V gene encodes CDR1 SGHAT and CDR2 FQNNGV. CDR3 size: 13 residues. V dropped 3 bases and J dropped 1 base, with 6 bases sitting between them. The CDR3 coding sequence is TGTGCCAGCAGCTTCCAGGGGAACACTGAAGCTTTCTTT. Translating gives CASSFQGNTEAFF.

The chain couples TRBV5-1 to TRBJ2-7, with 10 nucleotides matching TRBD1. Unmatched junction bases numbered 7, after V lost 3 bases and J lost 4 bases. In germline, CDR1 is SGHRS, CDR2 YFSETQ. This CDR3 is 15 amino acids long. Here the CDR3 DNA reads TGCGCCAGCAGCTCGAGGACAGGGGGACAATACGAGCAGTACTTC. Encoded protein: CASSSRTGGQYEQYF.

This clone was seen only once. The CDR3, as DNA: TGTGCCAGCAGTAATCTCGGTTTCTACGAGCAGTACTTC. Residues: CASSNLGFYEQYF. The V and J genes are TRBV27 and TRBJ2-7; D unresolved. Looked up from germline, CDR1 is MNHEY and CDR2 is SMNVEV (reference sequence). V lost 5 bases to trimming and J lost 3 bases, with 11 bases between them. The CDR3 runs to 13 residues.